The 10 T cell receptor beta chains below come from one sample, sequenced in a study of radiation and T cells in renal cell carcinoma. Time point reported: blood 2 weeks post-SBRT. As to treatment: 15 Gy SBRT to primary tumor, nephrectomy 4 weeks later. The table came from immunoSEQ multiplex PCR; TCRdb's copy has only in-frame clones and leaves some out. The data contain some 80,000 clones, just over 85% of them singletons. The sample consisted of blood, taken from a patient whose treatment included radiotherapy and nephrectomy. The receptors here all came from a woman aged 45-65 years with renal cell carcinoma.

The V and J genes are TRBV4-3 and TRBJ2-3; 7 bases agree with TRBD2. CDR1 LGHNA and CDR2 YSLEER come from the germline V gene. After removal of 0 bases from V and 1 base from J, the junction contained 4 bases not matched to a gene. This CDR3 has 16 amino acids. The DNA for the CDR3 is TGCGCCAGCAGCCAAGATATGGGGGGGGGCACAGATACGCAGTATTTT. This gives the protein CASSQDMGGGTDTQYF.

This clone was detected only a few times. V and J are TRBV5-4 and TRBJ1-4, with 10 bases identical to TRBD1. CDR3 length: 15 amino acids. The V and J ends lost 1 base and 6 bases, in that order; junction bases with no gene match: 3. In germline, CDR1 is SGHNT, CDR2 YYREEE (reference sequence). The CDR3 spells CASSLTGTGDEKLFF. CDR3 sequence (DNA): TGTGCCAGCAGCTTGACCGGGACAGGGGATGAAAAACTGTTTTTT.

This clone has a single count. The rearrangement uses TRBV28 and TRBJ1-2, with a tentative D call TRBD1 (5 bases). V was pared by 7 bases and J by 6 bases, with 18 bases between. Germline CDR1 MDHEN, CDR2 SYDVKM. This CDR3 is 14 amino acids long. The CDR3 DNA follows: TGTGCCAGCATATTGGCCGACAGAGGGGATGGCTACACCTTC. Its translation is CASILADRGDGYTF.

This clone has only one observation. The chain is built from TRBV5-5 and TRBJ1-3; D not resolved. V dropped 1 base and J dropped 0 bases, with 11 bases sitting between them. The CDR3 sequence is 16 residues long. In germline, CDR1 is SGHKS, CDR2 YYEKEE (reference sequence). This chain's CDR3 is CASSLSPGTSGNTIYF. The CDR3 region has the DNA TGTGCCAGCAGCTTGTCACCGGGCACCTCTGGAAACACCATATATTTT.

Judged by abundance, this clone is medium-sized (0.01 to 0.1%). This chain uses TRBV18 with TRBJ2-1; D unclear. This CDR3 has 14 residues. V was trimmed by 6 bases and J by 8 bases, leaving 17 bases between them. CDR1 and CDR2 from the germline V gene are KGHSH and LQKENI. CDR3 in DNA: TGTGCCAGCTCGGAACTTCCGGCTGACGATGAGCAGTTCTTC. This encodes CASSELPADDEQFF.

The chain carries TRBV7-7 and TRBJ2-3; a possible D gene is TRBD2 (5 bases). Germline V CDR1 and CDR2: SSHAT, FNYEAQ (reference sequence). CDR3 length: 15 residues. V was pared by 0 bases and J by 0 bases, with 7 bases between. The CDR3 DNA sequence: TGTGCCAGCAGCTTAGCGGAGGCTAGCACAGATACGCAGTATTTT. This codes for CASSLAEASTDTQYF. Supplemented by reference TRBV7-7 and TRBJ2-3, the full variable domain reads GAGVSQSPRYKVTKRGQDVTLRCDPISSHATLYWYQQALGQGPEFLTYFNYEAQPDKSGLPSDRFSAERPEGSISTLTIQRTEQRDSAMYRCASSLAEASTDTQYFGPGTRLTVL.

This chain connects TRBV6-5 to TRBJ1-2, with a weak D call TRBD1 (5 bases). This CDR3 is 12 amino acids long. V gave up 6 bases and J gave up 3 bases, with 8 bases separating them. Germline V CDR1 and CDR2: MNHEY, SVGAGI. The CDR3 nucleotides read TGTGCCAGCAGGGCAGGGTACTATGGCTACACCTTC. Translation: CASRAGYYGYTF.

With respect to this clone: Sequence at one end of the junction differs from germline and may be a read error. J is TRBJ1-1 and V is TRBV30, with 8 bases matching TRBD1. The V gene's germline CDR1 is GTSNPN and CDR2 SVGIG (reference sequence). CDR3 length: 13 residues. CDR3 sequence (DNA): TGTGCCCGGAGCGGACAGGGTGGCACTGAAGCTTTCTTT. It is translated as CARSGQGGTEAFF. Filled out from reference TRBV30 and TRBJ1-1, the complete variable domain reads SQTIHQWPATLVQPVGSPLSLECTVEGTSNPNLYWYRQAAGRGLQLLFYSVGIGQISSEVPQNLSASRPQDRQFILSSKKLLLSDSGFYLCARSGQGGTEAFFGQGTRLTVV.

The genes are TRBV5-1 and TRBJ2-6, with D hard to call. Trimming cost V 1 base and J 4 bases, with 3 bases left between them. From germline, CDR1 is SGHRS and CDR2 YFSETQ. This CDR3 contains 13 residues. The CDR3 protein is CASSLSGANVLTF. DNA for the CDR3: TGCGCCAGCAGCTTGAGCGGGGCCAACGTCCTGACTTTC.

V gene TRBV6-5 combines with J gene TRBJ2-7; no clear D gene. Germline V gives CDR1 MNHEY, CDR2 SVGAGI. The CDR3 spans 14 residues. The V gene lost 2 bases and the J gene lost 4 bases, with 12 bases spanning the gap. CDR3 nucleotide sequence: TGTGCCAGCAGTTACGTCCCAGACACGTACGAGCAGTACTTC. Amino acid sequence: CASSYVPDTYEQYF.